This T cell receptor beta chain was retrieved from a study of cytotoxic CD8 clonotypes in ibrutinib-treated CLL. Overall study context: Recorded responses included about 25 partial and 2 complete; following median about 68 months, approximately 14 stayed remitted and roughly twelve progressed. Response sampling came at median about a year of treatment, ranging about 6 to 36 months.

Generated by immunoSEQ multiplex PCR, the TCRdb table keeps only in-frame clones and is missing some. The sample consists of about 270,000 clones, around 69% of them appearing once. Trimming cost V 10 bases and J 2 bases, with 18 bases left between them. The CDR3 sequence is 14 residues long. The germline gives CDR1 SNHLY, CDR2 FYNNEI. As to this clone: Its antigen is unidentified.

Study-wide results and limits: While tracking circulating CD8+ T-cell counts, baseline clonality exceeded that of age-matched healthy donors.

Sequenced material: PBMCs, taken at disease progression, from a patient treated with ibrutinib. The receptor was isolated from a human donor with chronic lymphocytic leukemia. This chain links TRBV2 with TRBJ2-7; possible D gene TRBD2, 7 bases. The CDR3 DNA is TGTGCCACCGCGGGGGCCACCCCTCCCTACGAGCAGTACTTC. This gives the protein CATAGATPPYEQYF.